The source of this TCR beta chain is a study of blood T cell repertoires in COVID-19. Overall study context: In each case, the material was cDNA or gDNA derived from T cells, B-cell-depleted T cells, or PBMCs.

Participants came from 24 US areas, aged roughly 18 to 100 years. Cohorts were determined from participant-reported clinical history. Assay used: immunoSEQ multiplex PCR; TCRdb lists only in-frame clones, some missing. The table lists over 200,000 clones, under 90% of them singletons. Deletions cut 3 bases from V and 5 bases from J, with 8 bases between. The germline CDR1 and CDR2 sequences are SGHVS and FQNEAQ. The CDR3 sequence is 14 residues long. The rearrangement uses TRBV7-8 and TRBJ1-6; a weak D match, TRBD1 (5 bases). This TCR was recovered from a woman aged 45-65 years with acute COVID-19. What was sequenced was PBMCs or T cells enriched from blood (not recorded which). The DNA of the CDR3 is TGTGCCAGCAGCTTTGGACAAAATAATTCACCCCTCCACTTT. Translated: CASSFGQNNSPLHF.